This passage covers 5 T cell receptor beta chains from one sample sequenced in a study of post-analysis software for immune sequencing data. Overall study findings and caveats: There were roughly five TRBV segments more frequent in patients than controls, and TRBV5-6, TRBV5-1 and TRBV20-1 were among them.

Each TCR beta cDNA library carried unique molecular identifiers. MiXCR, applied by TCRdb to the PCR reads, yields one record per CDR3 protein. The table shows roughly 730,000 distinct CDR3 sequences, with about 27% occurring only once. What these receptors recognize is not known. The sample consisted of blood. These TCRs come from a girl between 10 and 17 years old with multiple sclerosis.

The chain employs TRBV4-1 and TRBJ1-2; D is perhaps TRBD1 (6 bases). Trimming took 8 bases from V and 6 from J, leaving 22 bases between them. This CDR3 contains 15 residues. The germline V gene encodes CDR1 MGHRA and CDR2 YSYEKL. CDR3: CASAKRGRISHGYTF. In nucleotides, the CDR3 is TGCGCCAGCGCGAAACGGGGGCGGATAAGCCATGGCTACACCTTC.

The chain is built from TRBV28 and TRBJ2-3; D call uncertain. The V gene lost 8 bases and the J gene lost 3 bases, with 9 bases spanning the gap. CDR1 and CDR2 from the germline V gene are MDHEN and SYDVKM. The CDR3 has 12 residues. The CDR3 spells CASRERTDTQYF. In DNA, the CDR3 is TGTGCCAGCCGTGAGAGGACAGATACGCAGTATTTT. Supplemented by reference TRBV28 and TRBJ2-3, the full variable domain reads DVKVTQSSRYLVKRTGEKVFLECVQDMDHENMFWYRQDPGLGLRLIYFSYDVKMKEKGDIPEGYSVSREKKERFSLILESASTNQTSMYLCASRERTDTQYFGPGTRLTVL.

The chain recombines TRBV5-1 with TRBJ2-1, with D unresolved. CDR1 SGHRS and CDR2 YFSETQ come from the germline V gene. Between the trimmed V and J ends, which lost 6 bases and 5 bases, there was a span of 6 bases. The CDR3 loop spans 11 amino acids. CDR3 nucleotide sequence: TGCGCCAGCAACCTAGACAATGAGCAGTTCTTC. This translates into CASNLDNEQFF. Complete variable domain (other parts from reference TRBV5-1 and TRBJ2-1): KAGVTQTPRYLIKTRGQQVTLSCSPISGHRSVSWYQQTPGQGLQFLFEYFSETQRNKGNFPGRFSGRQFSNSRSEMNVSTLELGDSALYLCASNLDNEQFFGPGTRLTVL.

The chain uses TRBV7-2 and TRBJ2-1; TRBD2 agrees at 7 bases. The CDR3 totals 12 residues. In germline, CDR1 is SGHTA, CDR2 FQGNSA. Trimming removed 5 bases from V and 13 bases from J; junction bases left unmatched: 8. CDR3 loop: CASSRPGLSQFF. The CDR3 bases are TGTGCCAGCAGCAGGCCGGGACTATCTCAGTTCTTC.

This clonotype was observed a few times. The V call is TRBV20-1, the J call TRBJ2-7; D unclear. This CDR3 has 10 residues. Trimming stripped 6 bases from V and 4 bases from J, with 7 bases between. Per germline, CDR1 DFQATT and CDR2 SNEGSKA (reference sequence). CDR3 region: CSALGYEQYF. The CDR3 nucleotides are TGCAGTGCGCTAGGGTACGAGCAGTACTTC.